This record concerns one TCR beta chain sequence. This record belongs to a study of radiation and T cells in renal cell carcinoma. This CDR3 contains 15 residues. From germline, CDR1 is MNHNS and CDR2 SASEGT. V dropped 5 bases and J dropped 1; count of bases not matched to a gene: 3. Time point given: blood 4 weeks post-SBRT, at nephrectomy. Stated treatment: 15 Gy SBRT to primary tumor, nephrectomy 4 weeks later. After SBRT, blood was collected at 2 and 4 weeks, plus baseline. The data were produced by immunoSEQ multiplex PCR, yet TCRdb's version contains in-frame clones alone and is incomplete. The table has fewer than 85,000 clones, about 89% seen once.

The origin of this receptor is a woman aged 70-85 years with renal cell carcinoma. This specimen was blood, taken from a patient whose treatment included radiotherapy and nephrectomy. The chain links TRBV6-1 to TRBJ2-2; 8 nucleotides match TRBD1. This CDR3 reads CASSRGTGNTGELFF. CDR3 nucleotides: TGTGCCAGCAGTCGCGGGACAGGGAACACCGGGGAGCTGTTTTTT.